The 23 T cell receptor beta chains presented below share a single source sample, sequenced in a study of OX40 agonist ivuxolimab in advanced cancers. Produced via immunoSEQ multiplex PCR; TCRdb's table is partial and in-frame only. The sample has 70,000 to 95,000 clones, 90% to 95% seen once; the top ten hold roughly 2.6%. Sequences were derived from CD4+ or CD8+ T cells sorted from blood, sampled in a trial of the OX40 agonist ivuxolimab. The receptors derive from an adult with an advanced solid tumor such as melanoma, head and neck, liver or kidney cancer.

V gene TRBV28 combines with J gene TRBJ2-1; TRBD2 aligns across 11 bases. CDR3 length equals 15 residues. Germline V gene data show CDR1 as MDHEN and CDR2 as SYDVKM. Germline trimming cut 5 bases from V and 5 bases from J; bases unmatched to any gene: 5. The CDR3 here is CASSAGTSGNNEQFF. Written as DNA, the CDR3 is TGTGCCAGCAGTGCCGGGACTAGCGGTAACAATGAGCAGTTCTTC.

The CDR3 loop reads CASSQEGLAQETQYF. The CDR3 nucleotides read TGCGCCAGCAGCCAAGAAGGCCTAGCACAAGAGACCCAGTACTTC. This chain links TRBV4-1 with TRBJ2-5; tentative D call: TRBD2 (5 bases). CDR1 is MGHRA and CDR2 is YSYEKL in the germline V gene. The CDR3 has 15 residues. V dropped 0 bases and J dropped 2 bases, with 10 bases sitting between them.

This chain connects TRBV27 to TRBJ1-1; 8 bases align to TRBD1. Trimming removed 3 bases from V and 2 bases from J; junction bases left unmatched: 17. This CDR3 contains 19 residues. Germline CDR1 and CDR2: MNHEY and SMNVEV (reference sequence). CDR3 nucleotide sequence: TGTGCCAGCAGTTTTGTGGCCGCGTCAGGGGGCAGGTTTAACACTGAAGCTTTCTTT. It is translated as CASSFVAASGGRFNTEAFF.

As regards this clone: The junction departs from germline at one end; a sequencing error may be responsible. The chain couples TRBV2 to TRBJ1-2; unclear D gene. There are 14 residues in the CDR3. Germline V gene lookup returns CDR1 SNHLY and CDR2 FYNNEI. CDR3 sequence (DNA): TGTGCCAGCAGTGAAGCCGGGGATAACAATGGCTACACCTTC. It encodes CASSEAGDNNGYTF.

This rearrangement joins TRBV5-1 to TRBJ1-4; a weak D match, TRBD1 (6 bases). The CDR3 length is 17 residues. Trimming cost V 5 bases and J 0 bases, with 17 bases left between them. Germline V gives CDR1 SGHRS, CDR2 YFSETQ. The CDR3 reads CASRPRQAFATNEKLFF. Here the CDR3 DNA reads TGCGCCAGCAGACCCAGACAGGCTTTTGCAACTAATGAAAAACTGTTTTTT.

The V and J genes are TRBV7-9 and TRBJ1-4; D not resolved. CDR1 is SEHNR and CDR2 is FQNEAQ in the germline V gene (reference sequence). Trimming removed 5 bases at V and 8 bases at J, with 18 bases between. This CDR3 comprises 15 residues. DNA for the CDR3: TGTGCCAGCAGCCGAGACACCGTTTCCTGGGAAAAACTGTTTTTT. Translation: CASSRDTVSWEKLFF.

The chain combines TRBV19 with TRBJ1-2; no reliable D call. Deletions cut 10 bases from V and 1 base from J, with 7 bases between. CDR3 length: 11 residues. Per germline, CDR1 LNHDA and CDR2 SQIVND (reference sequence). CDR3 region: CATDSNYGYTF. DNA for the CDR3: TGTGCCACGGATAGTAACTATGGCTACACCTTC.

The count of this clone is one. The chain has TRBV27 and TRBJ2-2; D unclear. Germline V gene sequence: CDR1 MNHEY, CDR2 SMNVEV (reference sequence). V was shortened by 2 bases and J by 2 bases, with 6 bases between the two germline ends. The CDR3 length is 14 residues. Here the CDR3 DNA reads TGTGCCAGCAGTTTAGGGTATAACACCGGGGAGCTGTTTTTT. Its protein is CASSLGYNTGELFF.

V is TRBV4-3 and J is TRBJ2-7; 7 bases are a match to TRBD2. The V gene end was trimmed by 0 bases and the J gene end by 2 bases; junction bases not matched to a gene: 7. This CDR3 contains 16 residues. Germline V gene sequence: CDR1 LGHNA, CDR2 YSLEER. CDR3: CASSQDPLADPYEQYF. Written as DNA, the CDR3 is TGCGCCAGCAGCCAAGATCCTCTAGCGGATCCCTACGAGCAGTACTTC.

This chain joins TRBV6-6 and TRBJ2-5; D unclear. Trimming removed 3 bases from V and 5 bases from J, with 4 bases in between. The CDR3 consists of 11 residues. The germline CDR1 and CDR2 sequences are MNHNY and SVGAGI (reference sequence). The CDR3 sequence is CASSYEETQYF. The CDR3 DNA is TGTGCCAGCAGTTATGAGGAGACCCAGTACTTC.

This chain connects TRBV4-1 to TRBJ2-5, with TRBD2 matching over 7 bases. J was trimmed by 5 bases and V by 0 bases; bases with no gene match: 6. Germline V lookup: CDR1 MGHRA, CDR2 YSYEKL. This CDR3 is built from 15 residues. In nucleotides, the CDR3 is TGCGCCAGCAGCCAAGATTTTAGGGAGGGGGAGACCCAGTACTTC. Translating gives CASSQDFREGETQYF.

This clone was observed a single time. The gene calls are TRBV9 and TRBJ1-4; a possible D gene is TRBD1 (6 bases). Germline V gives CDR1 SGDLS, CDR2 YYNGEE. This CDR3 region has 15 residues. V dropped 4 bases and J dropped 0 bases, with 10 bases sitting between them. CDR3 sequence (DNA): TGTGCCAGCAGCCCCGGGGGCCCAACTAATGAAAAACTGTTTTTT. Amino acids: CASSPGGPTNEKLFF.

The gene calls are TRBV9 and TRBJ1-4, with TRBD1 as a possible D gene (6 bases). The V gene lost 4 bases and the J gene lost 3 bases, with 13 bases spanning the gap. CDR1 SGDLS and CDR2 YYNGEE come from the germline V gene. The CDR3 is made up of 15 amino acids. The CDR3: CASSTGQPSNEKLFF. CDR3 in DNA: TGTGCCAGCAGCACCGGACAGCCATCTAATGAAAAACTGTTTTTT.

The chain links TRBV4-1 to TRBJ1-1; D call uncertain. Trimming removed 0 bases from V and 2 bases from J, with 7 bases in between. The CDR3 has 14 amino acids. Germline V lookup: CDR1 MGHRA, CDR2 YSYEKL. The CDR3 DNA reads as TGCGCCAGCAGCCAAGACGTCCTAAACACTGAAGCTTTCTTT. This gives the protein CASSQDVLNTEAFF.

This chain connects TRBV5-1 to TRBJ1-1; D remains ambiguous. V lost 0 bases and J lost 3, with 6 bases in between. CDR1 and CDR2 (germline): SGHRS, YFSETQ. CDR3 length equals 13 residues. This CDR3 is CASSLVADTEAFF. CDR3 in DNA: TGCGCCAGCAGCTTGGTGGCCGACACTGAAGCTTTCTTT. Full variable domain (rest looked up from reference TRBV5-1 and TRBJ1-1): KAGVTQTPRYLIKTRGQQVTLSCSPISGHRSVSWYQQTPGQGLQFLFEYFSETQRNKGNFPGRFSGRQFSNSRSEMNVSTLELGDSALYLCASSLVADTEAFFGQGTRLTVV.

The J gene is TRBJ2-1, the V gene TRBV29-1, with TRBD1 matching 7 bases. The CDR3 is made up of 14 amino acids. CDR1 and CDR2 (germline): SQVTM, ANQGSEA. V gave up 5 bases and J gave up 6 bases; unmatched junction bases: 10. The CDR3 DNA is TGCAGCGTTTATGGCGGCGACAGGGTCAATGAGCAGTTCTTC. Protein: CSVYGGDRVNEQFF.

This chain uses TRBV4-1 with TRBJ2-7; the match to TRBD2 covers 10 bases. Germline V gives CDR1 MGHRA, CDR2 YSYEKL. V shed 1 base, J shed 4 bases, and the junction held 4 bases outside the gene matches. This CDR3 has 15 amino acids. CDR3 protein: CASSQVHSGRYEQYF. The CDR3, as DNA: TGCGCCAGCAGCCAAGTCCATAGCGGGAGGTACGAGCAGTACTTC.

The V call is TRBV4-3, the J call TRBJ1-1; D perhaps matches TRBD1 (6 bases). The CDR3 totals 15 residues. Germline V gene sequence: CDR1 LGHNA, CDR2 YSLEER. The ends were cut back, 4 bases at V and 7 bases at J, with 19 bases in the middle. CDR3 protein: CASSPNIEGESEAFF. In nucleotides, the CDR3 is TGCGCCAGCAGCCCAAATATTGAGGGGGAGAGTGAAGCTTTCTTT.

The chain couples TRBV11-2 to TRBJ2-7; D call uncertain. This CDR3 region has 13 residues. Deletions cut 5 bases from V and 4 bases from J, with 12 bases between. CDR1 SGHAT and CDR2 FQNNGV come from the germline V gene. CDR3 sequence reads: CASSPEAGYEQYF. CDR3 nucleotide sequence: TGTGCCAGCAGCCCTGAGGCCGGATACGAGCAGTACTTC.

Only a few counts were recorded for this clone. This chain joins TRBV2 and TRBJ1-1; D ambiguous. Germline V gives CDR1 SNHLY, CDR2 FYNNEI. CDR3 length: 12 residues. The V and J ends lost 7 bases and 0 bases respectively, with 6 bases between them. The CDR3 reads CASTRMNTEAFF. For the CDR3, the DNA is TGTGCCAGCACACGGATGAACACTGAAGCTTTCTTT.

V is TRBV27 and J is TRBJ2-1, with TRBD1 identical over 11 bases. Germline CDR1 MNHEY, CDR2 SMNVEV (reference sequence). V dropped 5 bases and J dropped 6; count of bases not matched to a gene: 6. The length of the CDR3 is 15 residues. The CDR3 bases are TGTGCCAGCAGTAAGGGGACAGGGGGAGGCAATGAGCAGTTCTTC. Protein: CASSKGTGGGNEQFF.

The chain combines TRBV6-5 with TRBJ2-6; D unresolved. Per germline, CDR1 MNHEY and CDR2 SVGAGI. V was clipped by 6 bases and J by 0 bases, with 9 bases between them. This CDR3 has 15 amino acids. CDR3 in amino acids: CASSPSHSGANVLTF. CDR3 bases: TGTGCCAGCAGCCCCAGTCACTCTGGGGCCAACGTCCTGACTTTC.

The rearrangement uses TRBV29-1 and TRBJ2-7, with D possibly TRBD1 on 5 matching bases. This CDR3 contains 12 residues. The V gene's germline CDR1 is SQVTM and CDR2 ANQGSEA. V was cut by 4 bases and J by 4 bases, with 11 bases left in between. CDR3 nucleotide sequence: TGCAGCGTTGGTTGGGGCCTATACGAGCAGTACTTC. This translates into CSVGWGLYEQYF.